The next 28 T cell receptor beta chains were all read from a single sample in a study of long-term antiretroviral therapy in people with HIV. With survey level as its setting, the immunoSEQ assay was v3.0. The table came from immunoSEQ multiplex PCR; TCRdb's copy has only in-frame clones and leaves some out. The repertoire has about 25,000 clones, 85% to 95% of them found once; the top ten carry about 10%. The sample in question was unsorted PBMCs, obtained 7.6 years after starting antiretroviral therapy. Receptors originate from a woman in her forties with HIV.

The chain couples TRBV6-5 to TRBJ2-5; 8 bases match TRBD1. V dropped 6 bases and J dropped 1; count of bases not matched to a gene: 4. The CDR3 has 14 amino acids. CDR1 is MNHEY, CDR2 SVGAGI, per germline. CDR3 protein: CASSRQGFQETQYF. The DNA for the CDR3 is TGTGCCAGCAGCCGACAGGGGTTCCAAGAGACCCAGTACTTC.

The chain employs TRBV4-3 and TRBJ1-3; D remains unclear. Germline CDR1 reads LGHNA; CDR2 reads YSLEER. CDR3 size: 16 residues. Trimming pared 1 base from V and 0 bases from J, leaving 10 bases between. The CDR3 region is CASSQGTFDSGNTIYF. CDR3 DNA: TGCGCCAGCAGCCAAGGAACATTCGACTCTGGAAACACCATATATTTT.

The V gene is TRBV11-3, the J gene TRBJ1-2; D unclear. Germline V gene sequence: CDR1 SGHNT, CDR2 YENEEA. The CDR3 runs 12 residues. The germline V and J ends were trimmed by 5 bases and 4 bases, with 8 bases remaining between them. CDR3 in DNA: TGTGCCAGCAGCCGAAGCGGCTATGGCTACACCTTC. It translates to CASSRSGYGYTF.

V usage is TRBV30 and J usage is TRBJ2-2; D gene unclear. V was trimmed by 0 bases and J by 13 bases, leaving 9 bases between them. CDR1 and CDR2 (germline): GTSNPN, SVGIG (reference sequence). This CDR3 has 11 amino acids. The CDR3 nucleotides are TGTGCCTGGAGTGTCAGCCGCGCGCTGTTTTTT. Translation: CAWSVSRALFF. The full variable domain, its missing parts supplied by reference TRBV30 and TRBJ2-2, is SQTIHQWPATLVQPVGSPLSLECTVEGTSNPNLYWYRQAAGRGLQLLFYSVGIGQISSEVPQNLSASRPQDRQFILSSKKLLLSDSGFYLCAWSVSRALFFGEGSRLTVL.

CDR3 amino acids: CAISEGRTSYGYTF. CDR3 DNA: TGTGCCATCAGTGAGGGACGCACGAGCTATGGCTACACCTTC. The chain employs TRBV10-3 and TRBJ1-2; D is undetermined. Germline CDR1 reads ENHRY; CDR2 reads SYGVKD. The CDR3 extends over 14 amino acids. The V end lost 2 bases, the J end lost 4 bases, and 11 bases lay between the germline ends.

The J gene is TRBJ2-1, the V gene TRBV6-5; D unclear. Germline CDR1 and CDR2: MNHEY and SVGAGI. The V end lost 0 bases, the J end lost 6 bases, and 3 bases lay between the germline ends. The CDR3 covers 12 residues. The CDR3 reads CASSYSGNEQFF. Written as DNA, the CDR3 is TGTGCCAGCAGTTACTCGGGCAATGAGCAGTTCTTC.

The chain is built from TRBV7-9 and TRBJ1-1; 7 bases are a match to TRBD1. The CDR3 spans 12 residues. The germline gives CDR1 SEHNR, CDR2 FQNEAQ (reference sequence). V lost 3 bases to trimming and J lost 6 bases; unmatched junction nucleotides: 1. CDR3 region: CASSLDRSEAFF. In nucleotides, the CDR3 is TGTGCCAGCAGCTTGGACAGGTCTGAAGCTTTCTTT.

This rearrangement joins TRBV7-9 to TRBJ1-3, with 7 positions matching TRBD1. The junction had 4 bases not matched to a gene; V was cut back by 5 bases and J by 0 bases. Germline V gives CDR1 SEHNR, CDR2 FQNEAQ (reference sequence). The CDR3 spans 15 residues. The CDR3 region has the DNA TGTGCCAGCAGCCAGGGGGGTAACTCTGGAAACACCATATATTTT. This sequence encodes CASSQGGNSGNTIYF.

The J gene is TRBJ2-7, the V gene TRBV5-3; 16 bases fit TRBD2. TRBV5-3 is labeled an ORF, and its function is uncertain. This CDR3 has 18 residues. V shed 0 bases and J 2 bases; nucleotides not matched to a gene: 5. The CDR3 loop is CARSLVGTSGGVTYEQYF. The CDR3 DNA follows: TGTGCCAGAAGCTTGGTCGGGACTAGCGGGGGGGTTACCTACGAGCAGTACTTC.

This clone has a single count. This rearrangement joins TRBV6-5 to TRBJ1-1; perhaps TRBD1 as D (6 bases). CDR1 and CDR2 from the germline V gene are MNHEY and SVGAGI. The CDR3 length is 13 residues. The germline V and J ends were trimmed by 5 bases and 5 bases, with 12 bases remaining between them. This CDR3 is CASSKPTGTEAFF. As DNA, the CDR3 is TGTGCCAGCAGTAAACCCACAGGGACTGAAGCTTTCTTT.

The chain uses TRBV19 and TRBJ2-7; 12 bases fit TRBD2. The V segment lost 7 bases and the J segment 2 bases; nucleotides outside the gene matches: 6. Germline V gives CDR1 LNHDA, CDR2 SQIVND (reference sequence). The CDR3 runs to 15 residues. CDR3 loop: CASTTSGGPTYEQYF. The CDR3, as DNA: TGTGCCAGTACTACTAGCGGGGGGCCAACCTACGAGCAGTACTTC.

The chain links TRBV6-5 to TRBJ1-2, with D possibly matching TRBD1 (5 bases). CDR1 and CDR2 from the germline V gene are MNHEY and SVGAGI. The V end lost 6 bases, the J end lost 4 bases, and 15 bases lay between the germline ends. CDR3 length: 14 amino acids. The CDR3 protein is CASSRKEGPYGYTF. As DNA, the CDR3 is TGTGCCAGCAGCCGAAAGGAGGGGCCCTATGGCTACACCTTC.

The rearrangement joins TRBV30 to TRBJ1-5; D is perhaps TRBD1 (6 bases). V gave up 1 base and J gave up 16 bases, with 17 bases separating them. Per the germline V gene, CDR1 is GTSNPN and CDR2 is SVGIG (reference sequence). CDR3 length: 12 amino acids. CDR3 DNA: TGTGCCTGGAGTGAATCGCGGGACATCGCACATTTT. Translation: CAWSESRDIAHF.

This chain links TRBV5-6 with TRBJ2-7; TRBD1 matches at 10 bases. The V gene end was trimmed by 3 bases and the J gene end by 7 bases; junction bases not matched to a gene: 7. The CDR3 consists of 14 residues. Germline V gene sequence: CDR1 SGHDT, CDR2 YYEEEE. CDR3 nucleotides: TGTGCCAGCAGCTCCCGACAGGGGGCTATTGAGCAGTACTTC. Protein: CASSSRQGAIEQYF.

The DNA of the CDR3 is TGTGCCAGCAGTCTCCTAATCCGGGACGCAGACAATAGCAATCAGCCCCAGCATTTT. Translated, it gives CASSLLIRDADNSNQPQHF. V usage is TRBV5-6 and J usage is TRBJ1-5; D is perhaps TRBD1 (5 bases). The CDR3 covers 19 residues. Germline V gives CDR1 SGHDT, CDR2 YYEEEE. Trimming took 5 bases from V and 0 from J, leaving 24 bases between them.

V gene TRBV7-2 combines with J gene TRBJ2-1, with 7 nucleotides matching TRBD2. Germline CDR1 and CDR2: SGHTA and FQGNSA. The length of the CDR3 is 14 residues. Trimming took 1 base from V and 5 from J; bases not matched to a gene: 2. CDR3 sequence reads: CASSLGAGDNEQFF. DNA for the CDR3: TGTGCCAGCAGCTTAGGGGCGGGGGACAATGAGCAGTTCTTC.

This chain connects TRBV4-3 to TRBJ2-3, with a possible D match to TRBD2 (7 bases). The germline V and J ends were trimmed by 3 bases and 4 bases, with 14 bases remaining between them. CDR3 length equals 15 residues. CDR1 is LGHNA, CDR2 YSLEER, per germline. Here the CDR3 reads CASSQDTGGSDTQYF. The CDR3 bases are TGCGCCAGCAGCCAGGACACGGGGGGCTCAGATACGCAGTATTTT.

Within the sample, this clone is medium-sized. The chain combines TRBV20-1 with TRBJ1-1, with D hard to call. V lost 5 bases and J 3 bases, leaving 7 bases between the germline ends. The CDR3 is 11 amino acids. Germline assignment: CDR1 DFQATT and CDR2 SNEGSKA (reference sequence). This CDR3 reads CSAPWDTEAFF. DNA for the CDR3: TGCAGTGCTCCATGGGACACTGAAGCTTTCTTT.

The CDR3 loop is CASSYAWDRGSYEQYF. The DNA of the CDR3 is TGTGCCAGCAGTTACGCCTGGGACAGGGGGTCCTACGAGCAGTACTTC. The V gene is TRBV6-5, the J gene TRBJ2-7; 11 nucleotides match TRBD1. The trim removed 2 bases at V and 1 base at J, leaving 4 bases unmatched. Germline V gives CDR1 MNHEY, CDR2 SVGAGI. The CDR3 is 16 amino acids.

CDR3 region: CASTQDGSNTGELFF. The DNA of the CDR3 is TGTGCCAGCACCCAAGACGGGTCGAACACCGGGGAGCTGTTTTTT. The chain employs TRBV2 and TRBJ2-2; D is unclear. CDR1 is SNHLY, CDR2 FYNNEI, per germline. The CDR3 is made up of 15 amino acids. Trimming took off 7 bases at V and 0 bases at J, with 12 bases between the two ends.

The CDR3 nucleotides read TGTGCCAGCAGCGTTTCGGACGGGGGGACCGGGGAGCTGTTTTTT. This sequence encodes CASSVSDGGTGELFF. The chain combines TRBV9 with TRBJ2-2, with 7 bases lining up with TRBD2. The CDR3 is 15 residues long. V lost 2 bases to trimming and J lost 5 bases; unmatched junction nucleotides: 6. Per germline, CDR1 SGDLS and CDR2 YYNGEE.

The J gene is TRBJ2-5, the V gene TRBV10-2, with D possibly being TRBD1 or TRBD2 (6 bases each). The CDR3 consists of 14 residues. Germline V gene sequence: CDR1 WSHSY, CDR2 SAAADI. Trimming removed 3 bases from V and 3 bases from J, with 11 bases in between. CDR3 amino acids: CASSDYGGKETQYF. CDR3 coding DNA: TGCGCCAGCAGTGATTACGGGGGCAAAGAGACCCAGTACTTC.

The chain is built from TRBV7-3 and TRBJ2-5; D is perhaps TRBD1 (6 bases). The V gene's germline CDR1 is SGHTA and CDR2 FQGTGA. The CDR3 extends over 15 amino acids. V dropped 3 bases and J dropped 1 base, with 12 bases sitting between them. CDR3 DNA sequence: TGTGCCAGCAGCTTCAGGGGCTCGGCCCAAGAGACCCAGTACTTC. Its protein is CASSFRGSAQETQYF.

This chain connects TRBV2 to TRBJ1-1; the D is unclear. The CDR3 sequence is 13 residues long. CDR1 and CDR2 (germline): SNHLY, FYNNEI. The V end was cut by 5 bases, the J end by 1 base, with 8 bases between. CDR3 residues: CASSTSPNTEAFF. For the CDR3, the DNA is TGTGCCAGCAGTACGTCTCCGAACACTGAAGCTTTCTTT.

The gene calls are TRBV7-6 and TRBJ1-3; tentatively, D is TRBD1 (5 bases). The CDR3 is made up of 14 amino acids. The V end was cut by 5 bases, the J end by 1 base, with 9 bases between. Germline V gene lookup returns CDR1 SGHVS and CDR2 FNYEAQ. The CDR3, as DNA: TGTGCCAGCAGCGCGGGGGGATCTGGAAACACCATATATTTT. As protein: CASSAGGSGNTIYF.

The chain couples TRBV27 to TRBJ2-7, with a possible D match to TRBD2 (6 bases). V was pared by 5 bases and J by 4 bases, with 15 bases between. The length of the CDR3 is 14 residues. Germline assignment: CDR1 MNHEY and CDR2 SMNVEV (reference sequence). The CDR3 reads CASSPRREGYEQYF. CDR3 sequence (DNA): TGTGCCAGCAGTCCCCGGAGGGAAGGGTACGAGCAGTACTTC.

V is TRBV11-2 and J is TRBJ2-5, with a possible D match to TRBD2 (5 bases). The germline V gene has CDR1 SGHAT and CDR2 FQNNGV. The CDR3 is 16 residues long. The V end was cut by 1 base, the J end by 3 bases, with 15 bases between. This CDR3 is CASSLGAGPWEETQYF. The CDR3, as DNA: TGTGCCAGCAGCTTAGGCGCGGGCCCATGGGAAGAGACCCAGTACTTC. Looking up the rest from reference TRBV11-2 and TRBJ2-5 gives the full variable domain: EAGVAQSPRYKIIEKRQSVAFWCNPISGHATLYWYQQILGQGPKLLIQFQNNGVVDDSQLPKDRFSAERLKGVDSTLKIQPAKLEDSAVYLCASSLGAGPWEETQYFGPGTRLLVL.

The chain uses TRBV27 and TRBJ1-6; 7 bases are shared with TRBD1. Germline V lookup: CDR1 MNHEY, CDR2 SMNVEV (reference sequence). J gave up 7 bases and V 6 bases, and 12 bases lay outside the gene matches. This CDR3 is 16 amino acids long. CDR3 amino acids: CASRPALTGWNSPLHF. DNA for the CDR3: TGTGCCAGCAGACCCGCCCTGACAGGGTGGAATTCACCCCTCCACTTT.